These 31 T cell receptor beta chains share one sample of origin, sequenced in a study of blood T cells in healthy people across ages. Alongside a J-beta primer mix, a sample-barcoded 5' primer served in a second PCR lasting roughly 6 to 11 cycles. One entry per CDR3 protein, called by TCRdb with MiXCR from the 5' RACE reads. This table holds some 760,000 distinct CDR3 sequences, around 25% found once. The sample also formed part of further work on T cells of mothers and their children.

Sequenced: blood. The receptors shown here come from a boy aged 5 to 17 in good health.

The chain combines TRBV5-1 with TRBJ2-1; 7 bases agree with TRBD2. The CDR3 is 16 amino acids. The V gene's germline CDR1 is SGHRS and CDR2 YFSETQ. J gave up 3 bases and V 3 bases, and 9 bases lay outside the gene matches. The CDR3 spells CASSSLSGVYYNEQFF. The CDR3, as DNA: TGCGCCAGCAGCTCCCTGAGCGGGGTATACTACAATGAGCAGTTCTTC.

Only a few counts were recorded for this clonotype. This sequence joins TRBV5-5 and TRBJ1-2, with 8 bases identical to TRBD1. The CDR3 sequence is 15 residues long. The V segment lost 4 bases and the J segment 2 bases; nucleotides outside the gene matches: 7. Germline V CDR1 and CDR2: SGHKS, YYEKEE (reference sequence). The CDR3 region has the DNA TGTGCCAGCAGCGGAAGGACAGGGTGGAACTATGGCTACACCTTC. Protein: CASSGRTGWNYGYTF.

The chain has TRBV29-1 and TRBJ2-1, with D uncertain. CDR3 length: 11 residues. Germline CDR1 and CDR2: SQVTM and ANQGSEA. The germline V and J ends were trimmed by 7 bases and 4 bases, with 8 bases remaining between them. The CDR3 region is CSERVYNEQFF. Written as DNA, the CDR3 is TGCAGCGAAAGAGTTTACAATGAGCAGTTCTTC.

This clonotype was recorded a few times. The chain employs TRBV20-1 and TRBJ2-5; 8 bases line up with TRBD2. Trimming took 1 base from V and 0 from J; bases not matched to a gene: 4. The CDR3 extends over 15 amino acids. Germline values: CDR1 DFQATT, CDR2 SNEGSKA (reference sequence). The CDR3 DNA reads TGCAGTGCTAGAGGGAGCGGGGGAGACCAAGAGACCCAGTACTTC. It yields the protein CSARGSGGDQETQYF.

This clonotype was counted only a few times. The chain combines TRBV29-1 with TRBJ2-5, with D unclear. Germline CDR1 and CDR2: SQVTM and ANQGSEA. CDR3 length: 12 amino acids. V was cut by 7 bases and J by 3 bases, with 12 bases left in between. The DNA of the CDR3 is TGCAGCGCAGAAGGGCAGGAAGAGACCCAGTACTTC. Its protein is CSAEGQEETQYF.

The chain has TRBV7-9 and TRBJ2-1; D ambiguous. Germline CDR1 and CDR2: SEHNR and FQNEAQ (reference sequence). The CDR3 consists of 12 residues. The V end was cut by 4 bases, the J end by 5 bases, with 6 bases between. The CDR3 nucleotides read TGTGCCAGCAGCTCACTTGACAATGAGCAGTTCTTC. This gives the protein CASSSLDNEQFF. Drawing the rest from reference TRBV7-9 and TRBJ2-1, the complete variable domain is DTGVSQNPRHKITKRGQNVTFRCDPISEHNRLYWYRQTLGQGPEFLTYFQNEAQLEKSRLLSDRFSAERPKGSFSTLEIQRTEQGDSAMYLCASSSLDNEQFFGPGTRLTVL.

The table lists this clonotype with a few counts. The V and J genes are TRBV9 and TRBJ1-2, with D perhaps matching TRBD1 (6 bases). CDR3 size: 12 residues. The germline V gene has CDR1 SGDLS and CDR2 YYNGEE. V shed 5 bases and J shed 4 bases, with 9 bases lying between them. The CDR3 coding sequence is TGTGCCAGCAGTGAACAGGGCTATGGCTACACCTTC. Translating gives CASSEQGYGYTF.

In its sample, this clonotype was seen a few times. The chain joins TRBV20-1 to TRBJ2-5; 10 bases align to TRBD1. Per the germline V gene, CDR1 is DFQATT and CDR2 is SNEGSKA (reference sequence). Trimming cost V 4 bases and J 4 bases; bases outside gene matches: 6. The CDR3 contains 14 residues. The CDR3 nucleotides are TGCAGTGCTACCCCCGGGACAGGGGCAGAGACCCAGTACTTC. This sequence encodes CSATPGTGAETQYF.

This clonotype was recorded a few times. The chain is built from TRBV21-1 and TRBJ2-5; the tabulated D call, TRBD2, remains unverified against the DNA. TRBV21-1 is termed a pseudogene. CDR3 length: 15 amino acids. CDR3 in DNA: TGTGCCAGCAGCAAAGGGCCAGCGGGAGGAGAGACCCAGTACTTC. Amino acids: CASSKGPAGGETQYF.

This clonotype has more than one count but fewer than ten. V and J are TRBV20-1 and TRBJ1-2, with 9 bases aligning to TRBD1. This CDR3 has 13 amino acids. CDR1 and CDR2 from the germline V gene are DFQATT and SNEGSKA (reference sequence). The junction had 7 bases not matched to a gene; V was cut back by 3 bases and J by 8 bases. CDR3: CSARRTGARGYTF. The DNA of the CDR3 is TGCAGTGCTAGGAGGACAGGGGCTCGGGGCTACACCTTC.

The CDR3 nucleotides are TGTGCCAGCTCACCGCCGGCAGACACAGATACGCAGTATTTT. Encoded protein: CASSPPADTDTQYF. V and J are TRBV18 and TRBJ2-3; the D is unclear. This CDR3 has 14 residues. CDR1 and CDR2 (germline): KGHSH, LQKENI. Trimming removed 3 bases from V and 2 bases from J, with 9 bases in between.

V gene TRBV28 combines with J gene TRBJ1-3; a possible D gene is TRBD1 (6 bases). The CDR3 is made up of 15 amino acids. V lost 0 bases and J 3 bases, leaving 9 bases between the germline ends. Looked up from germline, CDR1 is MDHEN and CDR2 is SYDVKM. The CDR3 sequence is CASSLWGADGNTIYF. The CDR3 nucleotides read TGTGCCAGCAGTTTATGGGGGGCGGATGGAAACACCATATATTTT.

The V call is TRBV9, the J call TRBJ2-1; 7 bases are a match to TRBD2. The CDR3 has 16 amino acids. The trim removed 0 bases at V and 7 bases at J, leaving 10 bases unmatched. Germline V gene data show CDR1 as SGDLS and CDR2 as YYNGEE. CDR3 amino acids: CASSVAREWEANEQFF. The CDR3 coding sequence is TGTGCCAGCAGCGTAGCGCGGGAGTGGGAGGCAAATGAGCAGTTCTTC.

The chain uses TRBV6-5 and TRBJ2-4, with TRBD2 identical over 7 bases. J was trimmed by 6 bases and V by 4 bases; bases with no gene match: 6. CDR3 length: 14 amino acids. Germline V gene sequence: CDR1 MNHEY, CDR2 SVGAGI. The CDR3 loop is CASSFGGVGNIQYF. CDR3 coding DNA: TGTGCCAGCAGTTTTGGGGGGGTCGGAAACATTCAGTACTTC.

The chain combines TRBV29-1 with TRBJ1-1; 7 nucleotides line up with TRBD1. Germline CDR1 reads SQVTM; CDR2 reads ANQGSEA. J was trimmed by 1 base and V by 7 bases; bases with no gene match: 9. The CDR3 totals 14 residues. The CDR3 nucleotides read TGCAGCGCACCCCCACAGGGGAAGAACACTGAAGCTTTCTTT. As protein: CSAPPQGKNTEAFF.

The rearrangement uses TRBV3-1 and TRBJ1-4; tentative D call: TRBD1 (6 bases). Trimming removed 1 base at V and 5 bases at J, with 11 bases between. The CDR3 is made up of 15 amino acids. CDR1 and CDR2 (germline): LGHDT, YNNKEL (reference sequence). CDR3 amino acids: CASSQGQVPNEKLFF. DNA of the CDR3: TGTGCCAGCAGCCAAGGACAGGTCCCGAATGAAAAACTGTTTTTT.

The rearrangement uses TRBV20-1 and TRBJ2-5, with TRBD2 as a possible D gene (5 bases). V dropped 6 bases and J dropped 1 base, with 9 bases sitting between them. Germline values: CDR1 DFQATT, CDR2 SNEGSKA (reference sequence). The CDR3 spans 12 residues. The CDR3 loop reads CSALAIQETQYF. CDR3 nucleotide sequence: TGCAGTGCCTTAGCGATCCAAGAGACCCAGTACTTC.

There are a few counts of this clonotype. V is TRBV5-1 and J is TRBJ1-5; TRBD1 matches 7 bases. V was pared by 3 bases and J by 7 bases, with 7 bases of the junction left unmatched. The germline V gene has CDR1 SGHRS and CDR2 YFSETQ. The CDR3 length is 14 residues. The CDR3 loop is CASSSGGNGQPQHF. The CDR3 coding sequence is TGCGCCAGCAGCTCAGGGGGAAACGGACAGCCCCAGCATTTT.

On this clonotype itself: Given a much more abundant clone one base away, this may be a read error. The chain couples TRBV12-3 or TRBV12-4 to TRBJ2-7; D not certain. The length of the CDR3 is 13 residues. V was cut by 2 bases and J by 1 base, with 6 bases left in between. The CDR3 here is CASSLSQSYEQYF. DNA of the CDR3: TGTGCCAGCAGTTTATCCCAATCCTACGAGCAGTACTTC.

The sample holds a few counts of this clonotype. The chain uses TRBV29-1 and TRBJ2-5; no reliable D call. The V end lost 0 bases, the J end lost 4 bases, and 12 bases lay between the germline ends. The germline V gene has CDR1 SQVTM and CDR2 ANQGSEA. This CDR3 contains 14 residues. The CDR3 DNA reads TGCAGCGTTGAAGACCGGTCCCGCGGAGAGACCCAGTACTTC. Its protein is CSVEDRSRGETQYF.

The chain employs TRBV28 and TRBJ1-1; the D is unclear. Germline CDR1 MDHEN, CDR2 SYDVKM. The CDR3 contains 15 residues. V was clipped by 4 bases and J by 0 bases, with 12 bases between them. CDR3 region: CASSSKPGVNTEAFF. The CDR3, as DNA: TGTGCCAGCAGTTCCAAGCCAGGTGTGAACACTGAAGCTTTCTTT.

Only a few counts were recorded for this clonotype. The chain uses TRBV20-1 and TRBJ2-3; D unresolved. V gave up 3 bases and J gave up 6 bases, with 16 bases separating them. The CDR3 totals 14 residues. Germline values: CDR1 DFQATT, CDR2 SNEGSKA (reference sequence). CDR3: CSASLGSRPDTQYF. DNA for the CDR3: TGCAGTGCTAGCTTGGGGTCCCGTCCGGATACGCAGTATTTT.

The chain has TRBV14 and TRBJ1-3; D unclear. CDR1 is SGHDN and CDR2 is FVKESK in the germline V gene. The CDR3 runs to 15 residues. V lost 1 base, J lost 2 bases, and 9 bases lay in between. The CDR3 region is CASSQVRGTGNTIYF. The CDR3 DNA reads TGTGCCAGCAGCCAAGTTCGGGGAACTGGAAACACCATATATTTT.

The chain recombines TRBV24-1 with TRBJ2-7; possibly TRBD1 for D (5 bases). V lost 5 bases and J lost 3, with 10 bases in between. CDR1 and CDR2 (germline): KGHDR, SFDVKD. The CDR3 spans 13 residues. CDR3 nucleotides: TGTGCCACCAGTGCCCCAGGGTTCTACGAGCAGTACTTC. It specifies CATSAPGFYEQYF.

This clonotype came up a few times. The chain links TRBV7-9 to TRBJ2-5, with TRBD2 matching over 10 bases. The tail of the sequence fits TRBJ2-1 better, so the J call may be wrong. CDR1 is SEHNR, CDR2 FQNEAQ, per germline (reference sequence). The CDR3 is made up of 15 amino acids. CDR3 loop: CASSAIGLADDEQFF. The CDR3 DNA follows: TGTGCCAGCAGCGCTATAGGACTAGCGGACGATGAGCAGTTCTTC.

This clonotype has a handful of counts. The chain couples TRBV15 to TRBJ1-5; maybe TRBD1 (5 bases). Between the trimmed V and J ends, which lost 2 bases and 6 bases, there was a span of 17 bases. Germline V lookup: CDR1 LNHNV, CDR2 YYDKDF (reference sequence). The CDR3 sequence is 16 residues long. The DNA for the CDR3 is TGTGCCACCAGCAGACCCCTCAGGGACGGCGCTCAGCCCCAGCATTTT. Protein product: CATSRPLRDGAQPQHF.

In its sample, this clonotype was seen a few times. The gene calls are TRBV28 and TRBJ2-4; TRBD2 might be the D (7 bases). Germline V gene sequence: CDR1 MDHEN, CDR2 SYDVKM. The germline V and J ends were trimmed by 6 bases and 0 bases, with 15 bases remaining between them. This CDR3 is built from 16 residues. This CDR3 is CASRPQGGLAKNIQYF. DNA of the CDR3: TGTGCCAGCAGGCCACAGGGAGGGCTAGCCAAAAACATTCAGTACTTC.

In its sample, this clonotype was seen a few times. The chain couples TRBV18 to TRBJ1-1; D may be TRBD1 (6 bases). The germline gives CDR1 KGHSH, CDR2 LQKENI. This CDR3 spans 14 amino acids. V shed 4 bases and J shed 3 bases, with 12 bases lying between them. CDR3: CASSQGGGHTEAFF. The CDR3, as DNA: TGTGCCAGCTCACAGGGGGGAGGGCACACTGAAGCTTTCTTT.

V and J are TRBV7-9 and TRBJ2-5, with D hard to call. Germline CDR1 and CDR2: SEHNR and FQNEAQ (reference sequence). CDR3 size: 13 residues. V was shortened by 8 bases and J by 0 bases, with 10 bases between the two germline ends. CDR3 in amino acids: CASGHRYQETQYF. The CDR3 nucleotides are TGTGCCAGCGGTCACCGTTACCAAGAGACCCAGTACTTC.

The DNA for the CDR3 is TGCAGCGTTGTGAGAGGGCCCGCTTACGAGCAGTACTTC. This translates into CSVVRGPAYEQYF. The V and J genes are TRBV29-1 and TRBJ2-7, with D tentatively TRBD2 (5 bases). CDR1 SQVTM and CDR2 ANQGSEA come from the germline V gene. V lost 4 bases and J lost 4, with 14 bases in between. The CDR3 totals 13 residues.

This chain connects TRBV20-1 to TRBJ2-3; no reliable D call. The V and J ends lost 0 bases and 0 bases respectively, with 10 bases between them. Germline CDR1 reads DFQATT; CDR2 reads SNEGSKA (reference sequence). This CDR3 contains 15 residues. The CDR3, as DNA: TGCAGTGCTAGAGACTCCGGAGCTAGCACAGATACGCAGTATTTT. Translation gives CSARDSGASTDTQYF.